A selection of T cell receptor beta chains follows, all from one sample in a study of a mutant IDH1 vaccine in newly diagnosed glioma. Libraries were prepared by immunoSEQ multiplex PCR; TCRdb keeps only in-frame clonotypes and omits some of them. The data hold about 16,000 clones, with roughly 95% observed a single time. This sample comprised peripheral blood mononuclear cells (PBMCs), obtained from a glioma patient treated with radiotherapy, temozolomide or both. These receptors were collected from a woman under 30 with glioma. Some clones in this sample may be carry-over from other donors' samples. The CDR3 runs from the conserved cysteine through the conserved F or W. Each record gives: D gene, J gene, V gene, CDR3 DNA, CDR3 protein. The D gene is left open where the match is weak.

>NA|TRBJ1-1|TRBV19
TGTGCCAGTAGTATAGTCGGGGGTACTGAAGCTTTCTTT
CASSIVGGTEAFF
>NA|TRBJ2-7|TRBV7-9
TGTGCCAGCAGCTTAGATAGCGGTACCTACGAGCAGTACTTC
CASSLDSGTYEQYF
>TRBD1|TRBJ1-3|TRBV25-1
TGTGCCAGCAGTGGCCAGAAGCCGGGGACAGCTGGAAACACCATATATTTT
CASSGQKPGTAGNTIYF
>TRBD1|TRBJ1-2|TRBV7-9
TGTGCCAGCAGCCTACGGACAGGGGCCAATGGCTACACCTTC
CASSLRTGANGYTF
>NA|TRBJ1-3|TRBV18
TGTGCCAGCTCACCACCGGGGCAGGTACTTTCTGGAAACACCATATATTTT
CASSPPGQVLSGNTIYF
>NA|TRBJ1-2|TRBV7-9
TGTGCCAGCAGCTTAGAGCAGGGCTGGTCTAACTATGGCTACACCTTC
CASSLEQGWSNYGYTF
>NA|TRBJ2-3|TRBV29-1
TGCAGTGTTGAGGGGGCGGGGGCCCCTTTCCGCACAGATACGCAGTATTTT
CSVEGAGAPFRTDTQYF
>NA|TRBJ2-7|TRBV9
TGTGCCAGCAGCGGCAACAGGGCCCGGACAAAGGGGCCATACGAGCAGTACTTC
CASSGNRARTKGPYEQYF
>NA|TRBJ1-1|TRBV7-9
TGTGCCAGCAGCTTAGGCTGGGCTGAAGCTTTCTTT
CASSLGWAEAFF
>NA|TRBJ2-6|TRBV5-1
TGCGCCAGCAGCTTACGTTTTTCTGGGGCCAACGTCCTGACTTTC
CASSLRFSGANVLTF
>TRBD2|TRBJ2-5|TRBV7-2
TGTGCCAGCAGCAATAGCGGGGAGTACCAAGAGACCCAGTACTTC
CASSNSGEYQETQYF
>NA|TRBJ2-7|TRBV11-2
TGTGCCAGCAGCTTACTTGGGACCGGCCAGGCTTACGAGCAGTACTTC
CASSLLGTGQAYEQYF
>NA|TRBJ1-1|TRBV7-6
TGTGCCAGCAGCCCTGGGACGGCCACTGAAGCTTTCTTT
CASSPGTATEAFF
>NA|TRBJ2-7|TRBV15
TGTGCCACCAGCACGAACGACGGCCCCCGCGAGCAGTACTTC
CATSTNDGPREQYF